Following are 6 T cell receptor beta chains from one sample sequenced in a study of CD8+ T cells in alopecia areata. Investigators isolated RNA and reverse transcribed it into cDNA to act as the sequencing template. Only in-frame clones appear in the TCRdb table, and some are missing; sequencing was by immunoSEQ multiplex PCR. The data show roughly 180,000 clones, roughly 53% seen once. Regarding treatment: oral pan-JAK inhibitor, 5-10 mg twice daily. Sample: CD8+ T cells sorted from blood, taken at week 24, from a patient treated with tofacitinib. These receptors were taken from a human donor with alopecia areata.

The chain couples TRBV30 to TRBJ2-7; D gene uncertain. The germline CDR1 and CDR2 sequences are GTSNPN and SVGIG (reference sequence). This CDR3 spans 12 amino acids. V was trimmed by 0 bases and J by 4 bases, leaving 7 bases between them. The CDR3 bases are TGTGCCTGGAGTGTGTCAGTTTACGAGCAGTACTTC. It encodes CAWSVSVYEQYF.

This chain uses TRBV25-1 with TRBJ1-1, with D perhaps matching TRBD1 (6 bases). The CDR3 consists of 12 residues. CDR1 is MGHDK and CDR2 is SYGVNS in the germline V gene. The V and J ends lost 3 bases and 8 bases respectively, with 10 bases between them. Here the CDR3 DNA reads TGTGCCAGCAGTGAGGGGGGCCAAGAAGCTTTCTTT. This sequence encodes CASSEGGQEAFF. The full variable domain, in which reference TRBV25-1 and TRBJ1-1 provide the parts outside the CDR3, is EADIYQTPRYLVIGTGKKITLECSQTMGHDKMYWYQQDPGMELHLIHYSYGVNSTEKGDLSSESTVSRIRTEHFPLTLESARPSHTSQYLCASSEGGQEAFFGQGTRLTVV.

This clone was observed a few times. The chain employs TRBV29-1 and TRBJ2-2, with TRBD1 as a possible D gene (5 bases). The CDR3 is 15 residues long. Germline V gene lookup returns CDR1 SQVTM and CDR2 ANQGSEA. Between the trimmed V and J ends, which lost 3 bases and 4 bases, there was a span of 15 bases. CDR3 residues: CSVEVIDSPTGELFF. The DNA for the CDR3 is TGCAGCGTTGAGGTTATTGACAGCCCCACCGGGGAGCTGTTTTTT.

This clone was counted only a few times. The chain uses TRBV19 and TRBJ2-7; unclear D gene. V was cut by 5 bases and J by 1 base, with 3 bases left in between. The CDR3 runs to 11 residues. Germline values: CDR1 LNHDA, CDR2 SQIVND (reference sequence). The CDR3 loop is CASSGSYEQYF. In DNA, the CDR3 is TGTGCCAGTAGTGGATCCTACGAGCAGTACTTC.

The V gene is TRBV5-6, the J gene TRBJ2-7; 7 bases line up with TRBD1. This CDR3 has 17 residues. V gave up 2 bases and J gave up 3 bases; unmatched junction bases: 14. Germline values: CDR1 SGHDT, CDR2 YYEEEE. The CDR3 nucleotides are TGTGCCAGCAGCTTTAGGGGGCGGACAGGCGATGTCTACGAGCAGTACTTC. As protein: CASSFRGRTGDVYEQYF. Full variable domain (outside the CDR3, taken from reference TRBV5-6 and TRBJ2-7): DAGVTQSPTHLIKTRGQQVTLRCSPKSGHDTVSWYQQALGQGPQFIFQYYEEEERQRGNFPDRFSGHQFPNYSSELNVNALLLGDSALYLCASSFRGRTGDVYEQYFGPGTRLTVT.

The V call is TRBV30, the J call TRBJ1-1, with D unclear. The CDR3 has 13 amino acids. V lost 0 bases and J 6 bases, leaving 11 bases between the germline ends. In germline, CDR1 is GTSNPN, CDR2 SVGIG (reference sequence). This CDR3 is CAWSVEDAAEAFF. Here the CDR3 DNA reads TGTGCCTGGAGTGTAGAGGATGCGGCTGAAGCTTTCTTT.